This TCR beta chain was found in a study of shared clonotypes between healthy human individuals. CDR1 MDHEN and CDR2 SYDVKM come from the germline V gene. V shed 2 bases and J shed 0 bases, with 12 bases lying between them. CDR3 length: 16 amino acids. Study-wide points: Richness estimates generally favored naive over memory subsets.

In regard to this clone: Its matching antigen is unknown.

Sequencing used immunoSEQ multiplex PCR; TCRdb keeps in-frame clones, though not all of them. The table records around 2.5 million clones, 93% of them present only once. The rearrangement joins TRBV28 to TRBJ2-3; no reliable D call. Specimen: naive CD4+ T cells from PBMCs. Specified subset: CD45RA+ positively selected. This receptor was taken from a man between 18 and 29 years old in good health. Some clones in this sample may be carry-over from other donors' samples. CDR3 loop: CASSLVEPPSTDTQYF. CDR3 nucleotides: TGTGCCAGCAGTTTAGTGGAACCACCTAGCACAGATACGCAGTATTTT.